The next 29 T cell receptor beta chains were all read from a single sample in a study of blood T cells in healthy people across ages. The authors ran a second PCR of about 6 to 11 cycles using a sample-barcoded 5' primer and a J-beta primer mix. One entry per CDR3 protein results from TCRdb running MiXCR on the 5' RACE reads. Here the sample spans about 1.5 million distinct CDR3 sequences, roughly 43% being singletons. Sequencing input: blood. The receptors were sampled from a woman younger than 35 in good health.

J is TRBJ1-4 and V is TRBV4-3; 8 bases match TRBD1. In germline, CDR1 is LGHNA, CDR2 YSLEER. The V gene end was trimmed by 2 bases and the J gene end by 5 bases; junction bases not matched to a gene: 7. This CDR3 spans 16 amino acids. The CDR3 protein is CASSQTGGRPNEKLFF. DNA for the CDR3: TGCGCCAGCAGCCAAACAGGGGGGCGACCCAATGAAAAACTGTTTTTT.

V is TRBV20-1 and J is TRBJ2-2; D is ambiguous. This CDR3 comprises 12 residues. V lost 3 bases and J lost 4, with 6 bases in between. Per germline, CDR1 DFQATT and CDR2 SNEGSKA (reference sequence). The CDR3: CSARIRTGELFF. The CDR3 nucleotides are TGCAGTGCTAGGATCCGCACCGGGGAGCTGTTTTTT.

The CDR3 region is CATSRSRGDYQPQHF. The CDR3 coding sequence is TGTGCCACCAGCAGATCCCGGGGGGACTATCAGCCCCAGCATTTT. The chain combines TRBV15 with TRBJ1-5, with D possibly being TRBD1 (5 bases). Trimming stripped 2 bases from V and 5 bases from J, with 13 bases between. This CDR3 is 15 amino acids long. Germline CDR1 is LNHNV and CDR2 is YYDKDF (reference sequence).

The sample holds one count of this clonotype. This chain joins TRBV20-1 and TRBJ2-1; D is tentatively TRBD1 or TRBD2 (5 bases each). The germline V gene has CDR1 DFQATT and CDR2 SNEGSKA (reference sequence). The CDR3 length is 15 residues. Trimming took off 1 base at V and 2 bases at J, with 12 bases between the two ends. Written as DNA, the CDR3 is TGCAGTGCTAGAGGGCTTGGGACCCCCTACAATGAGCAGTTCTTC. Protein product: CSARGLGTPYNEQFF.

V is TRBV28 and J is TRBJ2-3; 7 nucleotides line up with TRBD2. Germline CDR1 and CDR2: MDHEN and SYDVKM. CDR3 length: 16 amino acids. After removal of 2 bases from V and 2 bases from J, the junction contained 7 bases not matched to a gene. CDR3 coding DNA: TGTGCCAGCAGTTTAGGAGCAGCGGGAACCACAGATACGCAGTATTTT. This translates into CASSLGAAGTTDTQYF.

J is TRBJ2-3 and V is TRBV20-1; the D is unclear. This CDR3 contains 12 residues. From germline, CDR1 is DFQATT and CDR2 SNEGSKA (reference sequence). V was shortened by 6 bases and J by 0 bases, with 7 bases between the two germline ends. The CDR3 is CSAPASTDTQYF. In nucleotides, the CDR3 is TGCAGTGCGCCAGCAAGCACAGATACGCAGTATTTT.

In its sample, this clonotype was seen once. A much larger clone is a single base away; this may be a read error. V and J are TRBV2 and TRBJ1-5; D gene ambiguous. This CDR3 comprises 13 residues. Germline V gene sequence: CDR1 SNHLY, CDR2 FYNNEI. The CDR3 reads CTSSGGENQPQHF. The CDR3 nucleotides are TGTACCAGCAGTGGCGGGGAGAATCAGCCCCAGCATTTT.

This clonotype was seen a few times. This sequence joins TRBV20-1 and TRBJ2-1; TRBD2 is a possible D gene (6 bases). This CDR3 region has 16 residues. Per germline, CDR1 DFQATT and CDR2 SNEGSKA (reference sequence). Trimming took off 0 bases at V and 4 bases at J, with 16 bases between the two ends. CDR3 region: CSAREYMASVYNEQFF. CDR3 DNA sequence: TGCAGTGCTAGAGAGTATATGGCTAGCGTGTACAATGAGCAGTTCTTC.

This clonotype was counted a few times. The junction and the germline gene differ at one end; a read error may be behind it. This chain joins TRBV7-9 and TRBJ1-6; D perhaps matches TRBD1 (5 bases). The germline V gene has CDR1 SEHNR and CDR2 FQNEAQ (reference sequence). There are 14 residues in the CDR3. The CDR3 DNA sequence: TGTGCCAGCAGCTCCGGGACGACATATTCACCCCTTCACTTT. Its protein is CASSSGTTYSPLHF. Combining the CDR3 with reference TRBV7-9 and TRBJ1-6 gives the whole variable domain DTGVSQNPRHKITKRGQNVTFRCDPISEHNRLYWYRQTLGQGPEFLTYFQNEAQLEKSRLLSDRFSAERPKGSFSTLEIQRTEQGDSAMYLCASSSGTTYSPLHFGNGTRLTVT.

As regards this clonotype: One junction end disagrees with the germline gene, perhaps due to a read error. The V call is TRBV20-1, the J call TRBJ2-7, with 7 bases matching TRBD1. The germline CDR1 and CDR2 sequences are DFQATT and SNEGSKA (reference sequence). The CDR3 length is 16 residues. The CDR3 sequence: CSARDLGQAPSYERYF. In nucleotides, the CDR3 is TGCAGTGCTAGAGATCTCGGACAGGCGCCTTCCTACGAGCGGTACTTC.

The chain joins TRBV29-1 to TRBJ1-1, with D perhaps TRBD1 (6 bases). V dropped 7 bases and J dropped 1 base, with 16 bases sitting between them. The CDR3 sequence is 14 residues long. CDR1 is SQVTM and CDR2 is ANQGSEA in the germline V gene. CDR3: CSAFAQGPNTEAFF. CDR3 in DNA: TGCAGCGCATTCGCACAGGGACCGAACACTGAAGCTTTCTTT. The full variable domain, rest sourced from reference TRBV29-1 and TRBJ1-1, is SAVISQKPSRDICQRGTSLTIQCQVDSQVTMMFWYRQQPGQSLTLIATANQGSEATYESGFVIDKFPISRPNLTFSTLTVSNMSPEDSSIYLCSAFAQGPNTEAFFGQGTRLTVV.

The J gene is TRBJ2-3, the V gene TRBV29-1; TRBD2 agrees at 8 bases. CDR1 SQVTM and CDR2 ANQGSEA come from the germline V gene. The CDR3 covers 14 residues. Trimming removed 8 bases from V and 0 bases from J; junction bases left unmatched: 7. The CDR3 DNA follows: TGCAGCACATTGGGCGGGAGGAGCACAGATACGCAGTATTTT. It translates to CSTLGGRSTDTQYF.

The gene calls are TRBV20-1 and TRBJ2-7; D tentatively fits TRBD1 or TRBD2 (5 bases each). The CDR3 runs to 15 residues. Germline CDR1 reads DFQATT; CDR2 reads SNEGSKA (reference sequence). V lost 1 base and J lost 3, with 16 bases in between. The CDR3 DNA is TGCAGTGCTAGAGTTACGGGGCAGGCGGTCTACGAGCAGTACTTC. Its translation is CSARVTGQAVYEQYF.

This clonotype was counted a few times. The chain links TRBV28 to TRBJ2-7, with D perhaps matching TRBD1 (5 bases). V was clipped by 4 bases and J by 3 bases, with 16 bases between them. The CDR3 totals 15 residues. Germline CDR1 MDHEN, CDR2 SYDVKM. CDR3 sequence: CASSSPGSGSYEQYF. As DNA, the CDR3 is TGTGCCAGCAGTTCACCAGGGTCGGGTAGCTACGAGCAGTACTTC.

The chain uses TRBV12-3 or TRBV12-4 and TRBJ2-1; TRBD2 matches 7 bases. V lost 5 bases and J lost 4; bases outside the gene matches: 8. The CDR3 sequence is 15 residues long. The CDR3: CASSPSTGLYNEQFF. DNA of the CDR3: TGTGCCAGCAGTCCATCTACGGGACTATACAATGAGCAGTTCTTC.

The V gene is TRBV7-9, the J gene TRBJ2-5, with D perhaps matching TRBD2 (7 bases). CDR1 SEHNR and CDR2 FQNEAQ come from the germline V gene (reference sequence). The V gene lost 5 bases and the J gene lost 11 bases, with 24 bases spanning the gap. The CDR3 is made up of 15 amino acids. CDR3 region: CASSAVDGRGGEQYF. The CDR3 nucleotides are TGTGCCAGCAGCGCCGTGGATGGCAGAGGGGGGGAGCAGTACTTC.

The chain recombines TRBV4-1 with TRBJ2-3, with TRBD2 identical over 11 bases. The CDR3 runs to 18 residues. Germline assignment: CDR1 MGHRA and CDR2 YSYEKL. Unmatched junction bases numbered 9, after V lost 2 bases and J lost 2 bases. The CDR3 here is CASSQYSRLAGNTDTQYF. The CDR3 DNA is TGCGCCAGCAGCCAATACTCGCGACTAGCGGGAAACACAGATACGCAGTATTTT.

This sequence joins TRBV27 and TRBJ1-4; D might be TRBD1 (6 bases). Trimming removed 6 bases from V and 5 bases from J, with 13 bases in between. The CDR3 has 14 residues. Germline loops: CDR1 MNHEY, CDR2 SMNVEV (reference sequence). CDR3: CASSLHGGNEKLFF. CDR3 nucleotide sequence: TGTGCCAGCAGCCTTCACGGGGGCAATGAAAAACTGTTTTTT.

In its sample, this clonotype was seen a few times. This chain links TRBV4-3 with TRBJ2-1; TRBD2 is a possible D gene (5 bases). The CDR3 length is 16 residues. Trimming pared 2 bases from V and 5 bases from J, leaving 16 bases between. Germline CDR1 LGHNA, CDR2 YSLEER. The CDR3 bases are TGCGCCAGCAGCCAAATGCGGGCGAGCCCTAACAATGAGCAGTTCTTC. Its protein is CASSQMRASPNNEQFF.

Points on this clonotype: The DNA is omitted, as the CDR3 cannot be located on it reliably, and the CDR3 follows TCRdb's listing. CDR3 protein: CSVGQGANIRYF. The V gene is TRBV29-1, the J gene TRBJ2-4; the D segment call TRBD1 is taken from the table without a DNA check. A total of 12 residues make up the CDR3, ends included. Germline V gives CDR1 SQVTM, CDR2 ANQGSEA.

The chain combines TRBV29-1 with TRBJ2-4; D ambiguous. Trimming removed 7 bases from V and 5 bases from J, with 12 bases in between. This CDR3 region has 12 residues. Germline values: CDR1 SQVTM, CDR2 ANQGSEA. The chain's CDR3 is CSAVLRQNIQYF. In DNA, the CDR3 is TGCAGCGCTGTGCTAAGGCAAAACATTCAGTACTTC. Full variable domain (missing parts from reference TRBV29-1 and TRBJ2-4): SAVISQKPSRDICQRGTSLTIQCQVDSQVTMMFWYRQQPGQSLTLIATANQGSEATYESGFVIDKFPISRPNLTFSTLTVSNMSPEDSSIYLCSAVLRQNIQYFGAGTRLSVL.

The chain joins TRBV7-2 to TRBJ1-3, with D unresolved. V lost 8 bases and J lost 2, with 10 bases in between. The CDR3 runs to 13 residues. Germline V gene sequence: CDR1 SGHTA, CDR2 FQGNSA. CDR3 sequence (DNA): TGTGCCAGCGGGATGAGTCCTGGAAACACCATATATTTT. Its protein is CASGMSPGNTIYF.

The chain is built from TRBV13 and TRBJ1-4; no clear D gene. V was cut by 5 bases and J by 8 bases, with 18 bases left in between. This CDR3 spans 15 amino acids. The germline gives CDR1 PRHDT, CDR2 FYEKMQ (reference sequence). The CDR3 sequence is CASSRLADRREKLFF. In DNA, the CDR3 is TGTGCCAGCAGCCGGTTGGCCGACCGGAGGGAAAAACTGTTTTTT.

As for this clonotype: Since no conserved phenylalanine or tryptophan closes the CDR3, a read error is the likely cause. The rearrangement uses TRBV27 and TRBJ2-1; 7 bases align to TRBD2. This CDR3 has 15 amino acids. J lost 4 bases, V lost 5 bases, and 8 bases had no gene match. CDR1 is MNHEY and CDR2 is SMNVEV in the germline V gene (reference sequence). For the CDR3, the DNA is TGTGCCAGCAGTCATACTAGCGACCCTTACAATGAGCAGTTCCTC. Translated, it gives CASSHTSDPYNEQFL.

This clonotype was seen at least ten times. The chain recombines TRBV12-3 or TRBV12-4 with TRBJ2-1; D not certain. This CDR3 comprises 10 residues. V lost 8 bases and J 5 bases, leaving 4 bases between the germline ends. The CDR3 region is CASGHNEQFF. The CDR3 bases are TGTGCCAGCGGGCACAATGAGCAGTTCTTC.

V gene TRBV7-6 combines with J gene TRBJ2-2; D is ambiguous. V lost 4 bases and J lost 3, with 15 bases in between. CDR3 size: 16 residues. CDR1 is SGHVS and CDR2 is FNYEAQ in the germline V gene. CDR3 sequence (DNA): TGTGCCAGCAGCTCCTACCGTCGGAAGGACACCGGGGAGCTGTTTTTT. Translation: CASSSYRRKDTGELFF.

This clonotype has only one observation. The V call is TRBV7-9, the J call TRBJ2-7, with TRBD2 matching 12 bases. Germline values: CDR1 SEHNR, CDR2 FQNEAQ (reference sequence). The J segment lost 5 bases and the V segment lost 1 base, leaving 6 bases of the junction unmatched. This CDR3 comprises 16 residues. CDR3 in DNA: TGTGCCAGCAGCTTAGTCTCCCCTAGCGGGAGGGACGAGCAGTACTTC. This encodes CASSLVSPSGRDEQYF.

The table lists this clonotype with a count of one. The chain is built from TRBV10-3 and TRBJ1-5; D is unresolved. The CDR3 loop spans 14 amino acids. Per germline, CDR1 ENHRY and CDR2 SYGVKD. Between the trimmed V and J ends, which lost 5 bases and 2 bases, there was a span of 10 bases. In nucleotides, the CDR3 is TGTGCCATCAGTTCGGGTTCGGGCAATCAGCCCCAGCATTTT. As protein: CAISSGSGNQPQHF.

The chain combines TRBV7-9 with TRBJ1-2, with D unclear. This CDR3 has 13 amino acids. Between the trimmed V and J ends, which lost 6 bases and 4 bases, there was a span of 12 bases. Germline lookup yields CDR1 SEHNR and CDR2 FQNEAQ (reference sequence). The CDR3 DNA is TGTGCCAGCAGTCCCGTCTCAACCTATGGCTACACCTTC. It codes for CASSPVSTYGYTF.